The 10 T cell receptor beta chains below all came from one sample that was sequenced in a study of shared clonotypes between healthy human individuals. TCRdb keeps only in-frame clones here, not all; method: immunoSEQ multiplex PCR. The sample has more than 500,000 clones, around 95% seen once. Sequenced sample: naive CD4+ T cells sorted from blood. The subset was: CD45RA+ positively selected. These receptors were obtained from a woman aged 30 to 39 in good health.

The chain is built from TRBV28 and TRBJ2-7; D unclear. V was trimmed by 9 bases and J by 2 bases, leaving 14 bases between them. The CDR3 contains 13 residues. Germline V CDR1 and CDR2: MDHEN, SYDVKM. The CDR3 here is CASRNAYAYEQYF. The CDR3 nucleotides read TGTGCCAGTCGGAACGCCTACGCCTACGAGCAGTACTTC.

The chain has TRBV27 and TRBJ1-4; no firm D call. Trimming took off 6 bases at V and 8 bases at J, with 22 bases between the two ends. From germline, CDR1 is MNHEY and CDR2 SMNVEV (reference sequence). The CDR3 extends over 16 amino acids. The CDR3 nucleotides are TGTGCCAGCAGCCAGATGAGGACGCGAGGGTCGGAAAAACTGTTTTTT. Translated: CASSQMRTRGSEKLFF.

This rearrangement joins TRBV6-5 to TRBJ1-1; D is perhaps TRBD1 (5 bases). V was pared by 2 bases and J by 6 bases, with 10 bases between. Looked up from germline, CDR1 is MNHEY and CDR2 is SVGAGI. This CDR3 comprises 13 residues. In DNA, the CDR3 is TGTGCCAGCAGTTACGGGGCTGGGCCTGAAGCTTTCTTT. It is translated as CASSYGAGPEAFF.

The CDR3 reads CASSLVLAGVNEQYF. Here the CDR3 DNA reads TGCGCCAGCAGCTTGGTGCTAGCGGGAGTTAACGAGCAGTACTTC. The chain uses TRBV5-1 and TRBJ2-7; 10 nucleotides line up with TRBD2. The germline V gene has CDR1 SGHRS and CDR2 YFSETQ. The ends lost 0 bases at V and 5 bases at J; junction bases unmatched: 5. The CDR3 loop spans 15 amino acids. Full variable domain (remainder filled in from reference TRBV5-1 and TRBJ2-7): KAGVTQTPRYLIKTRGQQVTLSCSPISGHRSVSWYQQTPGQGLQFLFEYFSETQRNKGNFPGRFSGRQFSNSRSEMNVSTLELGDSALYLCASSLVLAGVNEQYFGPGTRLTVT.

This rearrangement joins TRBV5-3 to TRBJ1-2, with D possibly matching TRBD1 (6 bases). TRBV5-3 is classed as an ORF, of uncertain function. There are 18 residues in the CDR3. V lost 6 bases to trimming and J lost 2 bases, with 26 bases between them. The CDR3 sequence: CARTVLCTGMDQNYGYTF. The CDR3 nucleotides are TGTGCCAGAACCGTGCTTTGTACAGGGATGGATCAGAACTATGGCTACACCTTC.

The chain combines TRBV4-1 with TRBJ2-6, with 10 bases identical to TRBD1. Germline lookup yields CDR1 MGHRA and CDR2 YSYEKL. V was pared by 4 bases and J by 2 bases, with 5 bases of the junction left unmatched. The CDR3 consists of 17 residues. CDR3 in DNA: TGCGCCAGCAGCCCGGGACAGGGGTCGACTGGGGCCAACGTCCTGACTTTC. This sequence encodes CASSPGQGSTGANVLTF.

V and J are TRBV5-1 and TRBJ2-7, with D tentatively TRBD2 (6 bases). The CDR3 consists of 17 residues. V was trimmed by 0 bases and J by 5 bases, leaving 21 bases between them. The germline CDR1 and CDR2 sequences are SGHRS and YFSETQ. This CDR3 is CASSLALLSEGLNEQYF. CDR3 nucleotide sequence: TGCGCCAGCAGCTTGGCCCTTCTTTCGGAGGGTCTAAACGAGCAGTACTTC. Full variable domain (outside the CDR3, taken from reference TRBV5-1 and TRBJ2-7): KAGVTQTPRYLIKTRGQQVTLSCSPISGHRSVSWYQQTPGQGLQFLFEYFSETQRNKGNFPGRFSGRQFSNSRSEMNVSTLELGDSALYLCASSLALLSEGLNEQYFGPGTRLTVT.

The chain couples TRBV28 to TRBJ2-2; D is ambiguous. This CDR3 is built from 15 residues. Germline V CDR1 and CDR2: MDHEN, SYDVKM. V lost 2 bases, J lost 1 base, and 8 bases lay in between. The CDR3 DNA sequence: TGTGCCAGCAGTTTACGGGCCAGGAACACCGGGGAGCTGTTTTTT. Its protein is CASSLRARNTGELFF.

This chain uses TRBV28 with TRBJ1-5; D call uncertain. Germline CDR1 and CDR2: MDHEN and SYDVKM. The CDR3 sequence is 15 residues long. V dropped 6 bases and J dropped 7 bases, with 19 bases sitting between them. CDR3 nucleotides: TGTGCCAGCAGCTCTGGGCCGGTAGGTTACCAGCCCCAGCATTTT. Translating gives CASSSGPVGYQPQHF.

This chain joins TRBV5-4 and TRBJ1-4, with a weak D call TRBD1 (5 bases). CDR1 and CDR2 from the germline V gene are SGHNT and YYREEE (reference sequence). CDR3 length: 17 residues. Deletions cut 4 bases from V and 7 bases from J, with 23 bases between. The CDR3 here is CASSVRIGTPGSEKLFF. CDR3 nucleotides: TGTGCCAGCAGCGTGAGAATAGGGACCCCCGGGAGTGAAAAACTGTTTTTT.